This T cell receptor beta chain emerged from a study of PD-1 blockade in mismatch repair-deficient tumors. The wider study: Patients had approximately 12 mismatch repair-deficient cancer types and were previously treated and progressing. General study results and limits: After pembrolizumab, tumor-resident clones rose rapidly, then generally contracted before radiologic responses.

Of note for this clone: Its target is not known.

Assay: immunoSEQ multiplex PCR; the TCRdb copy retains only in-frame clones and omits some. The profile shows over 60,000 clones, more than 70% of them singletons. Every patient had mismatch repair deficiency by PCR or immunohistochemistry. The TCR-sequenced patients were three responders to pembrolizumab. Germline V gene sequence: CDR1 MNHNS, CDR2 SASEGT. Trimming took 2 bases from V and 2 from J, leaving 10 bases between them. The CDR3 spans 14 residues. This TCR derives from an adult with mismatch repair-deficient cancer. This chain connects TRBV6-1 to TRBJ2-7; no definite D call. The sequencing used peripheral blood, collected 52 weeks after starting pembrolizumab. The DNA for the CDR3 is TGTGCCAGCAGTGAATTTAAGGTTCCCTACGAGCAGTACTTC. Translation: CASSEFKVPYEQYF.